The TCR beta chain under discussion was sequenced for a study of blood T cell repertoires in COVID-19. Across the whole study: Spain, Italy and the United States supplied samples that represented acute and convalescent COVID-19.

Original methodology: Amplification of reference gene primers was used by the study to estimate nucleated cell counts. The protocol was immunoSEQ multiplex PCR, while the TCRdb copy is restricted to in-frame clones and leaves out a portion. V and J calls and clone size are copied from that table; D and trimming were computed from the DNA. This sample yields a few hundred thousand clones, of which just over 85% are seen a single time; over 1.2% belongs to the top ten. This clonotype was sampled from a man aged 80 or over with acute or convalescent COVID-19. Sequences were obtained from peripheral blood.

CDR3 nucleotide sequence: TGTGCCAGCAGTCGGACTAGCGGAGTTTACAATGAGCAGTTCTTC. Residues: CASSRTSGVYNEQFF. This rearrangement joins TRBV6-5 to TRBJ2-1, with 10 bases matching TRBD2. Germline CDR1 reads MNHEY; CDR2 reads SVGAGI. V was clipped by 5 bases and J by 4 bases; unmatched bases: 5. This CDR3 comprises 15 residues.